A selection of T cell receptor beta chains follows, all from one sample in a study of blood T cell repertoires in COVID-19. The data were produced by immunoSEQ multiplex PCR, yet TCRdb's version contains in-frame clones alone and is incomplete. The sample includes 200,000 or so clones, about 88% seen only once; the top ten take 2.9%. Sequencing used peripheral blood. Receptors originate from a man between 45 and 60 years old who had recovered from COVID-19. Both conserved end residues are part of each CDR3. D genes are given only for firm matches. Not all rows give a size; the values are once, few, many and, for expanded clones, a class.

V gene: TRBV6-5; J gene: TRBJ1-1; D gene: TRBD1; clone size: -; CDR3 protein: CASSYSGRGRTEAFF; CDR3 DNA: TGTGCCAGCAGTTACTCAGGCAGGGGGAGGACTGAAGCTTTCTTT
V gene: TRBV6-1; J gene: TRBJ2-2; D gene: TRBD2; clone size: once; CDR3 protein: CASSEWASGSSFIFTGELFF; CDR3 DNA: TGTGCCAGCAGTGAATGGGCTAGCGGGAGTTCCTTCATTTTCACCGGGGAGCTGTTTTTT
V gene: TRBV28; J gene: TRBJ2-1; D gene: -; clone size: -; CDR3 protein: CASSSPVAASYNEQFF; CDR3 DNA: TGTGCCAGCAGTTCCCCGGTAGCGGCCTCCTACAATGAGCAGTTCTTC
V gene: TRBV7-8; J gene: TRBJ2-5; D gene: -; clone size: -; CDR3 protein: CASSFPSRGTQYF; CDR3 DNA: TGTGCCAGCAGCTTTCCGTCGCGCGGGACCCAGTACTTC
V gene: TRBV6-5; J gene: TRBJ1-2; D gene: -; clone size: -; CDR3 protein: CASSPDSYGYTF; CDR3 DNA: TGTGCCAGCAGCCCGGACAGCTATGGCTACACCTTC
V gene: TRBV5-4; J gene: TRBJ2-1; D gene: -; clone size: few; CDR3 protein: CASSSSVGEQFF; CDR3 DNA: TGTGCCAGCAGCTCGTCCGTCGGTGAGCAGTTCTTC
V gene: TRBV6-5; J gene: TRBJ2-5; D gene: TRBD1; clone size: once; CDR3 protein: CASSYGQGTLETQYF; CDR3 DNA: TGTGCCAGCAGTTACGGACAGGGGACACTAGAGACCCAGTACTTC
V gene: TRBV12-3/TRBV12-4; J gene: TRBJ2-7; D gene: TRBD2; clone size: -; CDR3 protein: CASTSGNSYEQYF; CDR3 DNA: TGTGCCAGCACCAGCGGGAACTCCTACGAGCAGTACTTC
V gene: TRBV9; J gene: TRBJ2-2; D gene: TRBD1; clone size: -; CDR3 protein: CASSVVGDRAGELFF; CDR3 DNA: TGTGCCAGCAGCGTAGTGGGGGACAGGGCCGGGGAGCTGTTTTTT
V gene: TRBV29-1; J gene: TRBJ1-2; D gene: -; clone size: -; CDR3 protein: CSVERGFDGYTF; CDR3 DNA: TGCAGCGTTGAAAGGGGATTCGACGGCTACACCTTC
V gene: TRBV6-5; J gene: TRBJ2-3; D gene: TRBD2; clone size: once; CDR3 protein: CASRRLAGATDTQYF; CDR3 DNA: TGTGCCAGCAGGAGACTAGCGGGCGCCACAGATACGCAGTATTTT
V gene: TRBV18; J gene: TRBJ2-7; D gene: TRBD2; clone size: -; CDR3 protein: CASSLQRDGSYEQYF; CDR3 DNA: TGTGCCAGCTCACTCCAGCGGGACGGTTCCTACGAGCAGTACTTC
V gene: TRBV7-6; J gene: TRBJ2-6; D gene: TRBD2; clone size: -; CDR3 protein: CASSLGLAGGSGANVLTF; CDR3 DNA: TGTGCCAGCAGCCTGGGACTAGCGGGAGGTTCTGGGGCCAACGTCCTGACTTTC
V gene: TRBV5-1; J gene: TRBJ2-3; D gene: TRBD1; clone size: -; CDR3 protein: CASSSGQVITDTQYF; CDR3 DNA: TGCGCCAGCAGCTCCGGACAGGTTATAACAGATACGCAGTATTTT
V gene: TRBV28; J gene: TRBJ1-1; D gene: -; clone size: -; CDR3 protein: CASSALDRDTEAFF; CDR3 DNA: TGTGCCAGCAGTGCTCTAGACAGAGACACTGAAGCTTTCTTT
V gene: TRBV9; J gene: TRBJ2-7; D gene: TRBD1; clone size: -; CDR3 protein: CASSPLDRYEQYF; CDR3 DNA: TGTGCCAGCAGCCCTTTGGACAGGTACGAGCAGTACTTC
V gene: TRBV18; J gene: TRBJ2-2; D gene: TRBD1; clone size: -; CDR3 protein: CASSPGQGSNTGELFF; CDR3 DNA: TGTGCCAGCTCACCCGGACAGGGGTCGAACACCGGGGAGCTGTTTTTT
V gene: TRBV7-9; J gene: TRBJ1-2; D gene: -; clone size: -; CDR3 protein: CASSLGQAFYGYTF; CDR3 DNA: TGTGCCAGCAGCTTGGGGCAGGCCTTCTATGGCTACACCTTC
V gene: TRBV7-2; J gene: TRBJ2-7; D gene: TRBD2; clone size: few; CDR3 protein: CASSSRTSGRARREQYF; CDR3 DNA: TGTGCCAGCAGCTCGAGGACTAGCGGGAGGGCTAGGAGAGAGCAGTACTTC
V gene: TRBV18; J gene: TRBJ2-5; D gene: TRBD1; clone size: once; CDR3 protein: CASSPRVRGSQETQYF; CDR3 DNA: TGTGCCAGCTCACCACGGGTCAGGGGGAGTCAAGAGACCCAGTACTTC
V gene: TRBV19; J gene: TRBJ1-2; D gene: -; clone size: -; CDR3 protein: CASSKRQAYGYTF; CDR3 DNA: TGTGCCAGTAGTAAACGACAAGCCTATGGCTACACCTTC
V gene: TRBV6-6; J gene: TRBJ1-4; D gene: TRBD1; clone size: -; CDR3 protein: CASRGTGWNEKLFF; CDR3 DNA: TGTGCCAGCAGAGGGACAGGGTGGAATGAAAAACTGTTTTTT
V gene: TRBV6-5; J gene: TRBJ2-3; D gene: -; clone size: -; CDR3 protein: CASALLPPRDTQYF; CDR3 DNA: TGTGCCAGCGCTCTATTACCGCCACGAGATACGCAGTATTTT
V gene: TRBV24-1; J gene: TRBJ2-3; D gene: -; clone size: -; CDR3 protein: CATSDFDRKTDTQYF; CDR3 DNA: TGTGCCACCAGTGATTTTGACAGGAAGACAGATACGCAGTATTTT
V gene: TRBV3-1/TRBV3-2; J gene: TRBJ2-7; D gene: -; clone size: -; CDR3 protein: CASSHTQGFEQYF; CDR3 DNA: TGTGCCAGCAGTCATACCCAGGGGTTCGAGCAGTACTTC
V gene: TRBV27; J gene: TRBJ2-6; D gene: -; clone size: -; CDR3 protein: CASSRLGVSGANVLTF; CDR3 DNA: TGTGCCAGCAGTCGGCTAGGAGTCTCTGGGGCCAACGTCCTGACTTTC
V gene: TRBV28; J gene: TRBJ2-5; D gene: -; clone size: -; CDR3 protein: CASSPRGRLGETQYF; CDR3 DNA: TGTGCCAGCAGTCCTAGGGGAAGGTTGGGGGAGACCCAGTACTTC
V gene: TRBV11-2; J gene: TRBJ2-1; D gene: -; clone size: once; CDR3 protein: CASSLSGSYNEQFF; CDR3 DNA: TGTGCCAGCAGCCTTAGCGGCTCCTACAATGAGCAGTTCTTC
V gene: TRBV24-1; J gene: TRBJ2-3; D gene: -; clone size: -; CDR3 protein: CATSDPRSSTDTQYF; CDR3 DNA: TGTGCCACCAGTGACCCCCGTTCTAGCACAGATACGCAGTATTTT
V gene: TRBV2; J gene: TRBJ2-1; D gene: TRBD2; clone size: -; CDR3 protein: CASRLTSGVTYNEQFF; CDR3 DNA: TGTGCCAGCAGACTTACTAGCGGGGTAACCTACAATGAGCAGTTCTTC
V gene: TRBV29-1; J gene: TRBJ2-1; D gene: TRBD1; clone size: -; CDR3 protein: CSVGDRTINEQFF; CDR3 DNA: TGCAGCGTTGGGGACAGGACGATCAATGAGCAGTTCTTC
V gene: TRBV29-1; J gene: TRBJ1-1; D gene: TRBD1; clone size: -; CDR3 protein: CSVRDRMGNTEAFF; CDR3 DNA: TGCAGCGTCCGGGACAGGATGGGGAACACTGAAGCTTTCTTT
V gene: TRBV15; J gene: TRBJ1-1; D gene: TRBD1; clone size: -; CDR3 protein: CATSSGTGGLTEAFF; CDR3 DNA: TGTGCCACCAGCTCGGGGACAGGGGGATTGACTGAAGCTTTCTTT
V gene: TRBV6-6; J gene: TRBJ2-1; D gene: -; clone size: -; CDR3 protein: CASSQTSQGEQFF; CDR3 DNA: TGTGCCAGCAGTCAGACGTCTCAGGGTGAGCAGTTCTTC
V gene: TRBV27; J gene: TRBJ1-1; D gene: -; clone size: -; CDR3 protein: CASSFRRQSRPDTEAFF; CDR3 DNA: TGTGCCAGCAGTTTCCGTCGACAGTCTAGACCCGACACTGAAGCTTTCTTT